This TCR beta chain was obtained from a study of control samples from healthy donors and cancer patients. The assay was immunoSEQ multiplex PCR, and TCRdb's table has in-frame clones only and misses some. The data show about 120,000 clones, approximately 87% seen once. V was pared by 0 bases and J by 4 bases, with 9 bases between. The CDR3 loop spans 13 amino acids. Germline V lookup: CDR1 GTSNPN, CDR2 SVGIG (reference sequence). This chain joins TRBV30 and TRBJ1-2; a possible D gene is TRBD1 (5 bases). The sequencing sample was made of blood. The sequence came from a man in his thirties or forties in good health. The DNA for the CDR3 is TGTGCCTGGAGTGTCGGGGGGATCTATGGCTACACCTTC. Protein: CAWSVGGIYGYTF.